The 2 T cell receptor beta chains below were found in one sample sequenced in a study of T cells in Graves' hyperthyroidism and ophthalmopathy. RNA transcripts served as the template for amplifying TCR beta CDR3 regions. The HTBI primer set drove a first-round RT-PCR of the TCR CDR3. TCRdb recomputed calls from the multiplex PCR reads with MiXCR, one row per CDR3 protein. The table lists almost 600,000 distinct CDR3 sequences, about 45% of them singletons. Sequenced material: peripheral blood or thyroid tissue (not recorded which). The source of these receptors is a woman younger than 35 with Graves' hyperthyroidism.

The chain combines TRBV18 with TRBJ2-5; 9 nucleotides line up with TRBD2. The germline CDR1 and CDR2 sequences are KGHSH and LQKENI. V trimming: 6 bases; J trimming: 5 bases; junction bases outside the gene matches: 7. The CDR3 runs 14 residues. For the CDR3, the DNA is TGTGCCAGCTCCGAGGGACTAGCTTCGGAGACCCAGTACTTC. This translates into CASSEGLASETQYF.

In the case of this clonotype: A much larger clonotype is one base distant, so this may be a read error. This rearrangement joins TRBV7-3 to TRBJ1-1; D possibly corresponds to TRBD1 (6 bases). Germline V gene data show CDR1 as SGHTA and CDR2 as FQGTGA. CDR3 length: 15 residues. CDR3 in amino acids: CASNLFGGLNTEAFF. The DNA for the CDR3 is TGTGCCAGCAACTTATTCGGGGGCCTGAACACTGAAGCTTTCTTT. The full variable domain, its missing parts supplied by reference TRBV7-3 and TRBJ1-1, is GAGVSQTPSNKVTEKGKYVELRCDPISGHTALYWYRQSLGQGPEFLIYFQGTGAADDSGLPNDRFFAVRPEGSVSTLKIQRTERGDSAVYLCASNLFGGLNTEAFFGQGTRLTVV.